Listed here is a single TCR beta chain. As yet, its antigen is unknown. The CDR3 totals 14 residues. The germline V and J ends were trimmed by 1 base and 7 bases, with 13 bases remaining between them. The germline V gene encodes CDR1 SEHNR and CDR2 FQNEAQ (reference sequence). These data belong to a study of Ad26.COV2.S vaccination and SARS-CoV-2 variants. Study-level background: Into the muscle, Ad26.COV2.S was dosed once or twice, 56 days apart. Study-wide results and caveats: Individuals receiving vaccine had higher spike-specific TCR breadth than placebo recipients did.

Some clones are missing from TCRdb's copy, which holds only in-frame ones; the method was immunoSEQ multiplex PCR. The table lists under 400,000 clones, around 87% of them singletons. Regarding treatment: about 20 received Ad26.COV2.S at low or high dose, single or two shots; about 5 received placebo; per-sample allocation not given. Day 63 after the first vaccine or placebo injection was the time point for sampling. The source is a person between 18 and 65 years old who received the Ad26.COV2.S COVID-19 vaccine or a placebo. V is TRBV7-9 and J is TRBJ2-5; D call uncertain. The specimen was peripheral blood, collected in a trial of Ad26.COV2.S vaccine versus placebo. CDR3 nucleotides: TGTGCCAGCAGCTTAGATTGGGCCGGTTTGACCCAGTACTTC. It translates to CASSLDWAGLTQYF. Full variable domain (missing parts from reference TRBV7-9 and TRBJ2-5): DTGVSQNPRHKITKRGQNVTFRCDPISEHNRLYWYRQTLGQGPEFLTYFQNEAQLEKSRLLSDRFSAERPKGSFSTLEIQRTEQGDSAMYLCASSLDWAGLTQYFGPGTRLLVL.